These 29 T cell receptor beta chains were sequenced from one sample in a study of T cell responses to AZD1222 COVID-19 vaccine (dated by TCRdb to the early 2020s). The method behind the library was the immunoSEQ multiplex PCR assay. TCRdb took over this immuneACCESS table, retaining in-frame rearrangements with V and J assigned. Such tables are incomplete; in checked studies, under half of the missing clones stem from an unresolved V gene, and the remainder is unexplained. Recorded for this sample are more than 90,000 clones; 88% of them occurred a single time. Less than 4% of the sample lies in the top ten. In light of the paper, this sample's time point label describes: about 28 days (+/-7) after the second vaccine dose. The sequenced sample was peripheral blood, obtained 28 days after the second AZD1222 dose. The receptors here all came from an adult who received the AZD1222 COVID-19 vaccine.

The chain employs TRBV4-1 and TRBJ2-7; 10 positions match TRBD2. This CDR3 contains 17 residues. Germline values: CDR1 MGHRA, CDR2 YSYEKL. J was trimmed by 7 bases and V by 0 bases; bases with no gene match: 12. This chain's CDR3 is CASSQDPPLAGAVEQYF. CDR3 sequence (DNA): TGCGCCAGCAGCCAAGACCCCCCCCTAGCGGGAGCTGTAGAGCAGTACTTC.

This chain uses TRBV29-1 with TRBJ1-2; TRBD1 matches 9 bases. Germline CDR1 is SQVTM and CDR2 is ANQGSEA. The CDR3 runs to 11 residues. V lost 7 bases, J lost 8 bases, and 5 bases stayed unmatched. This CDR3 is CSANRGQGYTF. In DNA, the CDR3 is TGCAGCGCGAACAGGGGGCAAGGCTACACCTTC.

V and J are TRBV7-9 and TRBJ2-1; D not certain. The V end lost 0 bases, the J end lost 0 bases, and 3 bases lay between the germline ends. Germline CDR1 and CDR2: SEHNR and FQNEAQ (reference sequence). The CDR3 has 14 residues. CDR3 protein: CASSLADSYNEQFF. In DNA, the CDR3 is TGTGCCAGCAGCTTAGCGGACTCCTACAATGAGCAGTTCTTC.

The chain has TRBV19 and TRBJ2-1; the D gene is possibly TRBD1 (6 bases). The CDR3 has 13 residues. Looked up from germline, CDR1 is LNHDA and CDR2 is SQIVND (reference sequence). V gave up 4 bases and J gave up 6 bases, with 10 bases separating them. CDR3 nucleotides: TGTGCCAGTAGTAAGGGACACCCCAATGAGCAGTTCTTC. Translating gives CASSKGHPNEQFF.

CDR3 residues: CASSLALAGGKTYNEQFF. The CDR3 DNA sequence: TGTGCCAGCAGCTTAGCACTAGCGGGGGGCAAAACCTACAATGAGCAGTTCTTC. The V gene is TRBV7-9, the J gene TRBJ2-1; 12 bases agree with TRBD2. The CDR3 length is 18 residues. Germline assignment: CDR1 SEHNR and CDR2 FQNEAQ (reference sequence). V lost 0 bases, J lost 2 bases, and 5 bases stayed unmatched.

This clone turned up a few times. The V gene is TRBV27, the J gene TRBJ1-5; a weak D match, TRBD1 (6 bases). CDR1 and CDR2 (germline): MNHEY, SMNVEV (reference sequence). The CDR3 is 14 amino acids. Trimming shortened V by 8 bases and J by 6 bases, and 17 bases separated the two germline ends. As DNA, the CDR3 is TGTGCCAGCTACCCCGCAGGGGCGGGTCAGCCCCAGCATTTT. It encodes CASYPAGAGQPQHF.

This clone has only a few counts. The genes are TRBV11-2 and TRBJ1-1; TRBD1 is a possible D gene (5 bases). The CDR3 has 16 residues. Germline V gene lookup returns CDR1 SGHAT and CDR2 FQNNGV. Trimming took 4 bases from V and 1 from J, leaving 16 bases between them. The CDR3 DNA reads as TGTGCCAGCAGCTCCAACCCCCGGGACGGGAACACTGAAGCTTTCTTT. This encodes CASSSNPRDGNTEAFF.

This chain uses TRBV2 with TRBJ2-1; TRBD1 might be the D (6 bases). The CDR3 is 14 residues long. Germline V CDR1 and CDR2: SNHLY, FYNNEI. The V and J ends lost 6 bases and 2 bases respectively, with 11 bases between them. In nucleotides, the CDR3 is TGTGCCAGCAGGGGGGCCCTTACCTACAATGAGCAGTTCTTC. Its translation is CASRGALTYNEQFF.

The chain has TRBV3-1 (or the pseudogene TRBV3-2) and TRBJ1-5, with D uncertain. Per germline, CDR1 LGHDT and CDR2 YNNKEL (reference sequence). The germline V and J ends were trimmed by 0 bases and 14 bases, with 11 bases remaining between them. The CDR3 consists of 12 residues. The CDR3, as DNA: TGTGCCAGCAGCCAAGATACGGGCGTCAAGCATTTT. It translates to CASSQDTGVKHF.

CDR3 DNA sequence: TGTGCCAGCAGCCTACTGGGGACAGGGAAAGAGACCCAGTACTTC. Translation: CASSLLGTGKETQYF. The chain has TRBV7-8 and TRBJ2-5; 9 nucleotides match TRBD1. Germline V lookup: CDR1 SGHVS, CDR2 FQNEAQ. V shed 5 bases, J shed 3 bases, and the junction held 7 bases outside the gene matches. The CDR3 sequence is 15 residues long. The full variable domain, its missing parts supplied by reference TRBV7-8 and TRBJ2-5, is GAGVSQSPRYKVAKRGQDVALRCDPISGHVSLFWYQQALGQGPEFLTYFQNEAQLDKSGLPSDRFFAERPEGSVSTLKIQRTQQEDSAVYLCASSLLGTGKETQYFGPGTRLLVL.

This chain uses TRBV4-3 with TRBJ2-3; 8 nucleotides line up with TRBD2. The germline V gene encodes CDR1 LGHNA and CDR2 YSLEER. Trimming took 3 bases from V and 1 from J; bases not matched to a gene: 9. There are 17 residues in the CDR3. CDR3 nucleotide sequence: TGCGCCAGCAGCCATATACCCGGGACTAGTGGCACAGATACGCAGTATTTT. It specifies CASSHIPGTSGTDTQYF.

The rearrangement uses TRBV2 and TRBJ2-5; D call uncertain. Trimming pared 6 bases from V and 5 bases from J, leaving 10 bases between. Per the germline V gene, CDR1 is SNHLY and CDR2 is FYNNEI. The length of the CDR3 is 12 residues. Here the CDR3 DNA reads TGTGCCAGCAGGGAGCTTCAGGAGACCCAGTACTTC. It is translated as CASRELQETQYF.

The rearrangement joins TRBV19 to TRBJ1-2; D not resolved. Germline assignment: CDR1 LNHDA and CDR2 SQIVND (reference sequence). The CDR3 sequence is 15 residues long. Trimming took 3 bases from V and 8 from J, leaving 19 bases between them. CDR3: CASSIGNGGVGGYTF. DNA for the CDR3: TGTGCCAGTAGTATCGGGAATGGCGGGGTCGGAGGCTACACCTTC.

The J gene is TRBJ1-2, the V gene TRBV4-1, with a weak D call TRBD1 (5 bases). Trimming removed 3 bases from V and 2 bases from J, with 19 bases in between. Germline lookup yields CDR1 MGHRA and CDR2 YSYEKL. CDR3 length equals 17 residues. The chain's CDR3 is CASSQGPSRERNYGYTF. The CDR3, as DNA: TGCGCCAGCAGCCAGGGCCCGAGCAGGGAGAGAAACTATGGCTACACCTTC.

This chain joins TRBV5-4 and TRBJ1-1; a weak D match, TRBD1 (5 bases). CDR1 and CDR2 (germline): SGHNT, YYREEE (reference sequence). The ends were cut back, 5 bases at V and 3 bases at J, with 20 bases in the middle. The CDR3 is 16 residues long. The CDR3 loop is CASSTPRGDLYTEAFF. The CDR3 nucleotides are TGTGCCAGCAGTACCCCAAGGGGAGACTTGTACACTGAAGCTTTCTTT.

The V gene is TRBV10-3, the J gene TRBJ1-2; TRBD1 aligns across 7 bases. V lost 4 bases to trimming and J lost 6 bases; unmatched junction nucleotides: 2. The CDR3 contains 12 residues. The germline V gene has CDR1 ENHRY and CDR2 SYGVKD. In DNA form, the CDR3 reads TGTGCCATCAGTGGACAGGGAGATGGCTACACCTTC. It specifies CAISGQGDGYTF.

The table lists this clone with a count of one. The chain recombines TRBV20-1 with TRBJ2-1; D gene ambiguous. Germline CDR1 and CDR2: DFQATT and SNEGSKA (reference sequence). V shed 5 bases and J shed 7 bases, with 9 bases lying between them. This CDR3 spans 11 amino acids. CDR3 sequence: CSASQGNEQFF. The CDR3 DNA reads as TGCAGTGCTTCCCAAGGGAATGAGCAGTTCTTC.

This sequence joins TRBV5-1 and TRBJ2-3, with 7 bases fitting TRBD2. The CDR3 is 16 amino acids. Looked up from germline, CDR1 is SGHRS and CDR2 is YFSETQ. V lost 2 bases and J lost 2; bases outside the gene matches: 8. The CDR3 sequence is CASSFLAGDFTDTQYF. The CDR3 DNA sequence: TGCGCCAGCAGCTTTTTGGCGGGAGATTTCACAGATACGCAGTATTTT.

The chain is built from TRBV7-2 and TRBJ1-2; D is unclear. Trimming left V 0 bases short and J 8 bases short, with 10 bases between. The CDR3 is 13 residues long. CDR1 and CDR2 (germline): SGHTA, FQGNSA. CDR3 DNA: TGTGCCAGCAGCTTAGCAACCCGAAGAGGCTACACCTTC. Its protein is CASSLATRRGYTF. The whole variable domain, remainder taken from reference TRBV7-2 and TRBJ1-2, is GAGVSQSPSNKVTEKGKDVELRCDPISGHTALYWYRQSLGQGLEFLIYFQGNSAPDKSGLPSDRFSAERTGGSVSTLTIQRTQQEDSAVYLCASSLATRRGYTFGSGTRLTVV.

The chain combines TRBV4-3 with TRBJ1-4; 8 nucleotides match TRBD1. Germline V gives CDR1 LGHNA, CDR2 YSLEER. The CDR3 has 16 residues. The V and J ends lost 1 base and 3 bases, in that order; junction bases with no gene match: 4. The CDR3 DNA is TGCGCCAGCAGCCAAGCGATCAGGGGGCCTAATGAAAAACTGTTTTTT. Its protein product is CASSQAIRGPNEKLFF.

The chain employs TRBV19 and TRBJ2-3, with a tentative D call TRBD1 (6 bases). The V end lost 7 bases, the J end lost 0 bases, and 17 bases lay between the germline ends. Germline V CDR1 and CDR2: LNHDA, SQIVND (reference sequence). The CDR3 extends over 16 amino acids. For the CDR3, the DNA is TGTGCCAGTAACCAGGGTGCAGGGGAGAGCACAGATACGCAGTATTTT. This encodes CASNQGAGESTDTQYF.

The V gene is TRBV7-9, the J gene TRBJ2-7, with D possibly matching TRBD1 (7 bases). This CDR3 has 14 residues. CDR1 SEHNR and CDR2 FQNEAQ come from the germline V gene (reference sequence). Deletions cut 4 bases from V and 5 bases from J, with 15 bases between. In nucleotides, the CDR3 is TGTGCCAGCAGCTCACGGGGGACAGCGGACGAGCAGTACTTC. This translates into CASSSRGTADEQYF.

The J gene is TRBJ2-7, the V gene TRBV9; tentative D call: TRBD2 (6 bases). Germline V gene lookup returns CDR1 SGDLS and CDR2 YYNGEE. The CDR3 length is 14 residues. Trimming cost V 4 bases and J 4 bases, with 15 bases left between them. DNA for the CDR3: TGTGCCAGCAGCCTCCGGGACTCCCTTTACGAGCAGTACTTC. Translated: CASSLRDSLYEQYF. Together with reference TRBV9 and TRBJ2-7, the CDR3 gives the full variable domain: DSGVTQTPKHLITATGQRVTLRCSPRSGDLSVYWYQQSLDQGLQFLIQYYNGEERAKGNILERFSAQQFPDLHSELNLSSLELGDSALYFCASSLRDSLYEQYFGPGTRLTVT.

The rearrangement links TRBV19 to TRBJ1-2; D is ambiguous. Looked up from germline, CDR1 is LNHDA and CDR2 is SQIVND (reference sequence). Trimming left V 3 bases short and J 2 bases short, with 10 bases between. CDR3 size: 14 residues. CDR3 sequence reads: CASSMKGQNYGYTF. The CDR3 DNA follows: TGTGCCAGTAGTATGAAAGGGCAGAACTATGGCTACACCTTC.

The gene calls are TRBV7-2 and TRBJ2-7; no reliable D call. V was pared by 5 bases and J by 5 bases, with 13 bases between. CDR1 SGHTA and CDR2 FQGNSA come from the germline V gene. The CDR3 runs to 13 residues. The CDR3 DNA sequence: TGTGCCAGCAGCACAAGGGTTTTGAACGAGCAGTACTTC. Encoded protein: CASSTRVLNEQYF.

The chain carries TRBV14 and TRBJ2-7, with no clear D. Germline V gene lookup returns CDR1 SGHDN and CDR2 FVKESK. The V gene lost 6 bases and the J gene lost 0 bases, with 9 bases spanning the gap. The CDR3 totals 13 residues. DNA for the CDR3: TGTGCCAGCAGTGAGGCAGGCTCCTACGAGCAGTACTTC. Translating it yields CASSEAGSYEQYF.

The chain carries TRBV3-1 (or the pseudogene TRBV3-2) and TRBJ1-1; 7 nucleotides align to TRBD1. The V gene end was trimmed by 1 base and the J gene end by 5 bases; junction bases not matched to a gene: 4. Germline CDR1 is LGHDT and CDR2 is YNNKEL (reference sequence). The CDR3 runs to 14 residues. CDR3 loop: CASSQGFRGTEAFF. The DNA for the CDR3 is TGTGCCAGCAGCCAAGGCTTCAGGGGGACTGAAGCTTTCTTT.

This chain connects TRBV7-2 to TRBJ2-1, with 10 positions matching TRBD2. The CDR3 covers 15 residues. The germline CDR1 and CDR2 sequences are SGHTA and FQGNSA. V lost 3 bases, J lost 4 bases, and 3 bases stayed unmatched. The CDR3 DNA reads as TGTGCCAGCAGCTTGTCTAGCGGGGGTTACAATGAGCAGTTCTTC. Protein product: CASSLSSGGYNEQFF.

The chain has TRBV9 and TRBJ1-3, with TRBD1 matching 7 bases. Germline V lookup: CDR1 SGDLS, CDR2 YYNGEE. The CDR3 sequence is 17 residues long. Trimming took 1 base from V and 3 from J; bases not matched to a gene: 10. This chain's CDR3 is CASSVNKDRVDGNTIYF. Written as DNA, the CDR3 is TGTGCCAGCAGCGTAAATAAAGACAGGGTCGATGGAAACACCATATATTTT.